Described below is a single TCR beta chain sequence and its context. Generated by immunoSEQ multiplex PCR, the TCRdb table keeps only in-frame clones and is missing some. The sample lists approximately 70,000 clones, 92% occurring once. The data were obtained in a study of T cell changes during pregnancy in multiple sclerosis. V was trimmed by 0 bases and J by 5 bases, leaving 10 bases between them. Germline V CDR1 and CDR2: SGHRS, YFSETQ. The CDR3 spans 14 residues. The source was peripheral blood, collected in the second trimester of pregnancy. The rearrangement joins TRBV5-1 to TRBJ2-3; D is perhaps TRBD2 (6 bases). This TCR was recovered from a female donor with multiple sclerosis, enrolled in a pregnancy study. CDR3 region: CASSLGRGGDTQYF. In DNA form, the CDR3 reads TGCGCCAGCAGCTTGGGCCGGGGAGGAGATACGCAGTATTTT.